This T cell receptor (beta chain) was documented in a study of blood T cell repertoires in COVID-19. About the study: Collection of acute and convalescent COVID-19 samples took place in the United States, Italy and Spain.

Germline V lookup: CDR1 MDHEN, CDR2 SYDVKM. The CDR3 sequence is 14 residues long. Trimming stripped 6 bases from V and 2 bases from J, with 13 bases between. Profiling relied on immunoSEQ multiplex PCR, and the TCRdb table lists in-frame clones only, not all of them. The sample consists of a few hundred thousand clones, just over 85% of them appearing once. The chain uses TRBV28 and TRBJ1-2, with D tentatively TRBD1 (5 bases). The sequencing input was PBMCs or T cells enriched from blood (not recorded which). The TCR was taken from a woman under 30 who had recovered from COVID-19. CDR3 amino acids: CASSLGGVNYGYTF. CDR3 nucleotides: TGTGCCAGCAGCCTGGGGGGGGTAAACTATGGCTACACCTTC.